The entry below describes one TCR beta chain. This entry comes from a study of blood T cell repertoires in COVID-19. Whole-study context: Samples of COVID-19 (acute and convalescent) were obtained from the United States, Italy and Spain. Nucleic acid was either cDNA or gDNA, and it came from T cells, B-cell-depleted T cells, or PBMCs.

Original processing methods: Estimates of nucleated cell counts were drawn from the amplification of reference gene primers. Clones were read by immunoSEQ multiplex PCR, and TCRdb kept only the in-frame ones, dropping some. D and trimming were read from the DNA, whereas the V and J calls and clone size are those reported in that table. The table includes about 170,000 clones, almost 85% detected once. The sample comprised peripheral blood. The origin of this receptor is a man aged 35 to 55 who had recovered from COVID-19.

CDR3 protein: CASSQDWDRYSGNTIYF. The CDR3 bases are TGTGCCAGCAGCCAAGATTGGGACAGGTACTCTGGAAACACCATATATTTT. The chain joins TRBV3-1 (or the pseudogene TRBV3-2) to TRBJ1-3; 8 bases match TRBD1. Germline V CDR1 and CDR2: LGHDT, YNNKEL (reference sequence). This CDR3 region has 17 residues. Germline trimming cut 0 bases from V and 0 bases from J; bases unmatched to any gene: 4.